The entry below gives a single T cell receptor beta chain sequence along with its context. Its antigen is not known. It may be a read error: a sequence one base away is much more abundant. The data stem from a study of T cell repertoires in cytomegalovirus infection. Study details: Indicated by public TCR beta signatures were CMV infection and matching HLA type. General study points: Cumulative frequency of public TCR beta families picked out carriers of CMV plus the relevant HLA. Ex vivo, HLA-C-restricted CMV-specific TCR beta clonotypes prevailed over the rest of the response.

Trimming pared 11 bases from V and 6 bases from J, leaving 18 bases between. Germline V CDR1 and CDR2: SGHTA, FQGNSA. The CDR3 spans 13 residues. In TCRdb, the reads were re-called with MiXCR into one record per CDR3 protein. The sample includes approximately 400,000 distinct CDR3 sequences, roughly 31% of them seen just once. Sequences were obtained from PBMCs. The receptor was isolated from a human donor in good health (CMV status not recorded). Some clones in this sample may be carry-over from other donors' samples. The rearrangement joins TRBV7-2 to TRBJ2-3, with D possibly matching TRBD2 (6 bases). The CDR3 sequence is CASKAGTSDTQYF. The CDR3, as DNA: TGTGCCTCGAAGGCGGGGACGAGTGATACGCAGTATTTT.